Presented here are 25 T cell receptor beta chains from one specimen sequenced in a study of blood T cell repertoires in COVID-19. The assay was immunoSEQ multiplex PCR, and TCRdb's table has in-frame clones only and misses some. The sample contains more than 90,000 clones, 80% to 95% of which appear only once. Material for sequencing was peripheral blood. Source of these receptors: a man between 50 and 59 years old with active COVID-19.

The V gene is TRBV5-1, the J gene TRBJ2-7; 7 nucleotides align to TRBD2. The CDR3 covers 14 residues. Germline lookup yields CDR1 SGHRS and CDR2 YFSETQ. Trimming took 5 bases from V and 0 from J; bases not matched to a gene: 5. CDR3 protein: CASRVAGVSYEQYF. The CDR3 DNA sequence: TGCGCCAGCAGGGTGGCGGGGGTCTCCTACGAGCAGTACTTC.

This sequence joins TRBV18 and TRBJ2-6; 8 nucleotides align to TRBD1. With 0 bases clipped from V and 0 bases from J, the junction kept 10 bases outside the gene matches. This CDR3 region has 20 residues. Looked up from germline, CDR1 is KGHSH and CDR2 is LQKENI. The CDR3 DNA reads TGTGCCAGCTCACCACCGTCCCAAAGGACAGGGTACTCTGGGGCCAACGTCCTGACTTTC. Its protein product is CASSPPSQRTGYSGANVLTF.

This clone was counted a single time. The chain couples TRBV5-1 to TRBJ1-1; no clear D. There are 15 residues in the CDR3. Germline CDR1 and CDR2: SGHRS and YFSETQ. The ends were cut back, 7 bases at V and 4 bases at J, with 20 bases in the middle. CDR3 sequence (DNA): TGCGCCAGCTCCGTTTGGGAGCTCGGTGGCACTGAAGCTTTCTTT. This codes for CASSVWELGGTEAFF.

The genes are TRBV13 and TRBJ2-7, with D unclear. Trimming removed 5 bases from V and 0 bases from J, with 8 bases in between. The V gene's germline CDR1 is PRHDT and CDR2 FYEKMQ (reference sequence). The CDR3 spans 13 residues. CDR3 sequence: CASSPSGSYEQYF. CDR3 DNA: TGTGCCAGCAGCCCCTCGGGCTCCTACGAGCAGTACTTC. Together with reference TRBV13 and TRBJ2-7, the CDR3 gives the full variable domain: AAGVIQSPRHLIKEKRETATLKCYPIPRHDTVYWYQQGPGQDPQFLISFYEKMQSDKGSIPDRFSAQQFSDYHSELNMSSLELGDSALYFCASSPSGSYEQYFGPGTRLTVT.

This clone was counted only a few times. The rearrangement uses TRBV28 and TRBJ1-5; 7 positions match TRBD1. After removal of 5 bases from V and 2 bases from J, the junction contained 6 bases not matched to a gene. The CDR3 is made up of 15 amino acids. The germline V gene encodes CDR1 MDHEN and CDR2 SYDVKM. The DNA for the CDR3 is TGTGCCAGCAGTCTCGACAGGGTTGGCAATCAGCCCCAGCATTTT. Translation: CASSLDRVGNQPQHF.

This rearrangement joins TRBV14 to TRBJ2-5; perhaps TRBD2 as D (5 bases). Trimming pared 4 bases from V and 2 bases from J, leaving 8 bases between. Germline CDR1 reads SGHDN; CDR2 reads FVKESK. CDR3 length: 13 amino acids. CDR3 sequence reads: CASSPDSQETQYF. DNA of the CDR3: TGTGCCAGCAGCCCGGACTCACAAGAGACCCAGTACTTC.

V and J are TRBV7-9 and TRBJ2-1; 9 bases agree with TRBD2. V trimming: 2 bases; J trimming: 0 bases; junction bases outside the gene matches: 8. The germline V gene has CDR1 SEHNR and CDR2 FQNEAQ (reference sequence). CDR3 length equals 18 residues. Here the CDR3 reads CASSLRLAEGSSYNEQFF. For the CDR3, the DNA is TGTGCCAGCAGCTTACGACTAGCGGAGGGGAGCTCCTACAATGAGCAGTTCTTC.

This clone was detected once. The V gene is TRBV19, the J gene TRBJ2-1, with 10 nucleotides matching TRBD2. Germline V gives CDR1 LNHDA, CDR2 SQIVND (reference sequence). J gave up 3 bases and V 7 bases, and 6 bases lay outside the gene matches. The CDR3 runs 15 residues. As DNA, the CDR3 is TGTGCCAGTACGAAAACTAGCGGGGACTACAATGAGCAGTTCTTC. It yields the protein CASTKTSGDYNEQFF.

CDR3 DNA: TGTGCCAGCAGCCTGACCCTAGCGGGAGTGGGAGAGACCCAGTACTTC. It yields the protein CASSLTLAGVGETQYF. This chain uses TRBV7-2 with TRBJ2-5; 10 positions match TRBD2. The V gene end was trimmed by 5 bases and the J gene end by 4 bases; junction bases not matched to a gene: 10. Germline values: CDR1 SGHTA, CDR2 FQGNSA. The CDR3 has 16 residues.

The chain employs TRBV5-6 and TRBJ1-2; no definite D call. Trimming left V 1 base short and J 3 bases short, with 16 bases between. This CDR3 is 16 amino acids long. The germline CDR1 and CDR2 sequences are SGHDT and YYEEEE. CDR3 protein: CASSLILQANHYGYTF. The CDR3 nucleotides are TGTGCCAGCAGCTTGATTTTGCAGGCCAATCACTATGGCTACACCTTC.

The chain recombines TRBV7-3 with TRBJ1-5; D is unclear. V gave up 1 base and J gave up 0 bases, with 10 bases separating them. Germline CDR1 SGHTA, CDR2 FQGTGA. This CDR3 has 16 residues. The CDR3 spells CASSLIRGNSNQPQHF. CDR3 bases: TGTGCCAGCAGCTTAATCCGGGGAAATAGCAATCAGCCCCAGCATTTT.

This clone was counted only a few times. The chain links TRBV11-2 to TRBJ1-2; no firm D call. V dropped 4 bases and J dropped 4 bases, with 13 bases sitting between them. Germline CDR1 is SGHAT and CDR2 is FQNNGV. CDR3 length equals 14 residues. The CDR3 sequence: CASSSLGFLYGYTF. CDR3 coding DNA: TGTGCCAGCAGCTCCCTAGGATTTCTCTATGGCTACACCTTC.

The chain employs TRBV19 and TRBJ2-1; 7 bases match TRBD1. CDR3 length: 17 amino acids. V gave up 5 bases and J gave up 7 bases; unmatched junction bases: 17. Germline values: CDR1 LNHDA, CDR2 SQIVND (reference sequence). CDR3 DNA: TGTGCCAGTAGTCCCAGACACCGGGACAGAAGAGGAAATGAGCAGTTCTTC. It encodes CASSPRHRDRRGNEQFF.

This clone was observed once. The chain joins TRBV2 to TRBJ2-7, with D possibly TRBD2 on 6 matching bases. V was cut by 10 bases and J by 3 bases, with 19 bases left in between. Per germline, CDR1 SNHLY and CDR2 FYNNEI. The CDR3 totals 14 residues. The CDR3 protein is CAIKKGAGFYEQYF. DNA of the CDR3: TGTGCCATCAAGAAAGGGGCGGGGTTCTACGAGCAGTACTTC. The whole variable domain, filled in from reference TRBV2 and TRBJ2-7, reads EPEVTQTPSHQVTQMGQEVILRCVPISNHLYFYWYRQILGQKVEFLVSFYNNEISEKSEIFDDQFSVERPDGSNFTLKIRSTKLEDSAMYFCAIKKGAGFYEQYFGPGTRLTVT.

The rearrangement links TRBV15 to TRBJ1-5, with D unresolved. CDR3 size: 15 residues. Germline V gene lookup returns CDR1 LNHNV and CDR2 YYDKDF (reference sequence). Trimming shortened V by 5 bases and J by 3 bases, and 14 bases separated the two germline ends. The CDR3, as DNA: TGTGCCACCAGCGAGAGGCCGGGAACCAATCAGCCCCAGCATTTT. Protein: CATSERPGTNQPQHF.

The sample holds a few counts of this clone. The rearrangement uses TRBV28 and TRBJ2-6, with D unresolved. The CDR3 has 16 residues. Germline CDR1 MDHEN, CDR2 SYDVKM. V was trimmed by 3 bases and J by 0 bases, leaving 9 bases between them. The CDR3 bases are TGTGCCAGCAGTTTCGGTGTCCGCTCTGGGGCCAACGTCCTGACTTTC. This codes for CASSFGVRSGANVLTF.

This clone qualifies as medium-sized. The gene calls are TRBV27 and TRBJ2-1, with a possible D match to TRBD2 (5 bases). Germline loops: CDR1 MNHEY, CDR2 SMNVEV (reference sequence). This CDR3 comprises 11 residues. With 10 bases removed from V and 9 bases from J, the gap between germline ends came to 13 bases. The CDR3 loop reads CATTSGVEQFF. The CDR3 DNA follows: TGTGCCACGACTTCCGGGGTTGAGCAGTTCTTC.

The genes are TRBV19 and TRBJ2-2; 7 bases map to TRBD1. V was clipped by 6 bases and J by 4 bases; unmatched bases: 5. The CDR3 covers 14 residues. CDR1 and CDR2 from the germline V gene are LNHDA and SQIVND (reference sequence). The CDR3 sequence: CASRTGSSTGELFF. In nucleotides, the CDR3 is TGTGCCAGTAGGACAGGGTCGTCCACCGGGGAGCTGTTTTTT.

The chain has TRBV3-1 (or the pseudogene TRBV3-2) and TRBJ1-1; no firm D call. Germline V lookup: CDR1 LGHDT, CDR2 YNNKEL (reference sequence). The CDR3 is made up of 11 amino acids. Trimming removed 0 bases at V and 9 bases at J, with 5 bases between. The CDR3 here is CASSQDYKAFF. The CDR3 DNA sequence: TGTGCCAGCAGCCAAGATTATAAAGCTTTCTTT.

The gene calls are TRBV2 and TRBJ1-1; 7 nucleotides align to TRBD1. V lost 6 bases, J lost 3 bases, and 10 bases stayed unmatched. CDR1 is SNHLY, CDR2 FYNNEI, per germline. The CDR3 length is 15 residues. CDR3 sequence reads: CASRIKTGTDTEAFF. CDR3 nucleotide sequence: TGTGCCAGCAGAATAAAGACAGGGACCGACACTGAAGCTTTCTTT.

The V gene is TRBV11-3, the J gene TRBJ2-3; 8 bases align to TRBD2. This CDR3 spans 14 amino acids. V shed 1 base, J shed 4 bases, and the junction held 1 base outside the gene matches. The germline CDR1 and CDR2 sequences are SGHNT and YENEEA. The CDR3 region has the DNA TGTGCCAGCAGCTTAGGGACTAGCCCAGATACGCAGTATTTT. Translating it yields CASSLGTSPDTQYF.

J is TRBJ2-7 and V is TRBV12-3 or TRBV12-4; D gene unclear. V lost 5 bases and J lost 1, with 3 bases in between. The CDR3 runs to 11 residues. The CDR3 DNA is TGTGCCAGCAGTACTTCCTACGAGCAGTACTTC. This codes for CASSTSYEQYF.

The J gene is TRBJ2-5, the V gene TRBV5-4; D gene unclear. The CDR3 has 13 amino acids. Germline-derived CDR1 and CDR2 are SGHNT and YYREEE (reference sequence). Trimming removed 0 bases from V and 2 bases from J, with 5 bases in between. For the CDR3, the DNA is TGTGCCAGCAGCTTGGGTCTACAAGAGACCCAGTACTTC. Its protein product is CASSLGLQETQYF.

The V call is TRBV5-8, the J call TRBJ1-6; TRBD1 is a possible D gene (6 bases). Trimming took 4 bases from V and 9 from J, leaving 17 bases between them. Germline CDR1 reads SGHTS; CDR2 reads YDEGEE. The CDR3 contains 15 residues. The CDR3 sequence: CASSKEPGTFSPLHF. Written as DNA, the CDR3 is TGTGCCAGCAGCAAAGAGCCAGGGACATTTTCACCCCTCCACTTT.

V usage is TRBV4-1 and J usage is TRBJ2-1, with TRBD2 identical over 7 bases. The CDR3 is made up of 18 amino acids. CDR1 MGHRA and CDR2 YSYEKL come from the germline V gene. V lost 4 bases to trimming and J lost 4 bases; unmatched junction nucleotides: 16. Here the CDR3 reads CASSLRRSGENLYNEQFF. In nucleotides, the CDR3 is TGCGCCAGCAGCCTCCGGAGGAGCGGGGAAAACCTTTACAATGAGCAGTTCTTC.